This paragraph covers one TCR beta chain sequence. The antigen remains undetermined. The data were taken from a study of T cell responses to AZD1222 COVID-19 vaccine. Study conclusions and caveats: When two AZD1222 doses had been given, Spike-specific TCR breadth and depth rose. Females made up more of the donors, who were largely white British, and clonal diversity may have come out too low.

Timing groups of about 4 and about 12 weeks for second doses were pooled. The junction had 16 bases not matched to a gene; V was cut back by 5 bases and J by 7 bases. The CDR3 is 18 amino acids. Germline lookup yields CDR1 PRHDT and CDR2 FYEKMQ (reference sequence). Repertoires were generated with immunoSEQ multiplex PCR, while TCRdb's copy carries only in-frame clones and drops some. The sample has about 77,000 clones, roughly 90% seen once. The chain links TRBV13 to TRBJ2-1, with 11 positions matching TRBD2. The input for sequencing was peripheral blood, taken 28 days after the second AZD1222 dose. The TCR sequence derives from an adult who received the AZD1222 COVID-19 vaccine. DNA for the CDR3: TGTGCCAGCAGCCCCGGAACAGATCTAGCGGGAGGTAGGAATGAGCAGTTCTTC. Its protein is CASSPGTDLAGGRNEQFF.